This T cell receptor (beta chain) stems from a study of blood T cell repertoires in COVID-19. For the study at large: COVID-19 samples collected from the United States, Italy and Spain covered acute and convalescent phases.

Authors' data handling: Counts of nucleated cells, estimated from reference gene primer amplification, were obtained. The table came from immunoSEQ multiplex PCR; TCRdb's copy has only in-frame clones and leaves some out. That table is the source of V, J and clone size, and D and trimming were worked out from the DNA. The repertoire holds almost 300,000 clones, approximately 86% seen once, with 1.3% in the top ten. This clone appeared a single time. The CDR3 covers 13 residues. V lost 3 bases and J lost 5, with 8 bases in between. Germline V CDR1 and CDR2: ENHRY, SYGVKD. This TCR came from a man between 65 and 79 years old with acute or convalescent COVID-19. V is TRBV10-3 and J is TRBJ1-5, with no clear D. Sequencing was done on a sample of peripheral blood. The CDR3 DNA sequence: TGTGCCATCAGTGAAGAGAGGTATCAGCCCCAGCATTTT. It translates to CAISEERYQPQHF.